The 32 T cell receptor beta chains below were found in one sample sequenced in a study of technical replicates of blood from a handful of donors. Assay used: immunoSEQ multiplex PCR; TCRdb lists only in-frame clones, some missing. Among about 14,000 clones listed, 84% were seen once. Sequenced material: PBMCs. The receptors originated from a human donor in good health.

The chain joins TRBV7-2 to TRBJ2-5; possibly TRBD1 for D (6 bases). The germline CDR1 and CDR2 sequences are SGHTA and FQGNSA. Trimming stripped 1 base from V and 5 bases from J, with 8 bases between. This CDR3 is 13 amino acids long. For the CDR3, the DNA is TGTGCCAGCAGCTTAGGGGGGCCCGAGACCCAGTACTTC. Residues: CASSLGGPETQYF.

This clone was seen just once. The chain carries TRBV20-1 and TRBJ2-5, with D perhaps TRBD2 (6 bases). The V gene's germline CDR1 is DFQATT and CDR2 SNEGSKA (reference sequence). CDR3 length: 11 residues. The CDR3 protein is CSPQGGETQYF. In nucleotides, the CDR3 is TGCAGCCCGCAGGGAGGAGAGACCCAGTACTTC.

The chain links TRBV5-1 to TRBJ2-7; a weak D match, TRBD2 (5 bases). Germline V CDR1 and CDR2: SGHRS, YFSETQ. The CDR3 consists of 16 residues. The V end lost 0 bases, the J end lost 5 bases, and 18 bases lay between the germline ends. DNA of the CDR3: TGCGCCAGCAGCTTGGCCGTGCCGAGGGAAAAGAACGAGCAGTACTTC. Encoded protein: CASSLAVPREKNEQYF.

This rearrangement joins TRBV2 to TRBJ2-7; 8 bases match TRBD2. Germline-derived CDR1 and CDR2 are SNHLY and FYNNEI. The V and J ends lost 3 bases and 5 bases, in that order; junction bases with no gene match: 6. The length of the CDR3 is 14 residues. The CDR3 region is CASSDGLAGDEQYF. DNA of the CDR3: TGTGCCAGCAGTGACGGCCTAGCGGGTGACGAGCAGTACTTC.

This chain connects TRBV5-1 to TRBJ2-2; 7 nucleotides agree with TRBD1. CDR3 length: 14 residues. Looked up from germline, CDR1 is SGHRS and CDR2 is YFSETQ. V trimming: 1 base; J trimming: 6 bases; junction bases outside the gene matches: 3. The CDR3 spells CASSLRQGAGELFF. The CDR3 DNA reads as TGCGCCAGCAGCTTGAGGCAGGGGGCCGGGGAGCTGTTTTTT.

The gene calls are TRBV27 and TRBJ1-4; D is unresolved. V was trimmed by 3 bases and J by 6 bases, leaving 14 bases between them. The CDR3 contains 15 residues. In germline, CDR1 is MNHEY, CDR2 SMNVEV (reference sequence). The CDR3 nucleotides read TGTGCCAGCAGTTTTTCAGGAAAGGATTATGAAAAACTGTTTTTT. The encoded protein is CASSFSGKDYEKLFF.

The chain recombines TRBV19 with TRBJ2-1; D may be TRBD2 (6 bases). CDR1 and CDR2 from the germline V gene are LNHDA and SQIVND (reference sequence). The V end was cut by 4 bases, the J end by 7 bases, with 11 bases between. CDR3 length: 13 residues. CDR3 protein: CASSKVRGNEQFF. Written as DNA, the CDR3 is TGTGCCAGTAGTAAAGTCCGGGGGAATGAGCAGTTCTTC.

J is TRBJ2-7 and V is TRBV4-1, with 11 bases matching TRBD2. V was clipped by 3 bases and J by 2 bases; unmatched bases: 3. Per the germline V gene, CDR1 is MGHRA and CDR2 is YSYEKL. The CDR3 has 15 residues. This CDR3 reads CASSHLAGGAYEQYF. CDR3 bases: TGCGCCAGCAGCCATCTAGCGGGAGGAGCCTACGAGCAGTACTTC.

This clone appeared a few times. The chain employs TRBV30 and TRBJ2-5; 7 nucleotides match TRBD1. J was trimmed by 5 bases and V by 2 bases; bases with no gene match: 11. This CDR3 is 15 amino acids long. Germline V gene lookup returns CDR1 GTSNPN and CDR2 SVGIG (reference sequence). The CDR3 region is CAWSTGQREWETQYF. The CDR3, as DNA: TGTGCCTGGAGTACGGGACAGCGTGAATGGGAGACCCAGTACTTC.

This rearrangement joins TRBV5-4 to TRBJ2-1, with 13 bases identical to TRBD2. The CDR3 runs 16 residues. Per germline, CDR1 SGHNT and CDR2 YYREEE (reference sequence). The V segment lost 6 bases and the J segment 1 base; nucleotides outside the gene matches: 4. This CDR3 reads CASTVTSGRSYNEQFF. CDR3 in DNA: TGTGCCAGCACCGTGACTAGCGGGAGGTCCTACAATGAGCAGTTCTTC.

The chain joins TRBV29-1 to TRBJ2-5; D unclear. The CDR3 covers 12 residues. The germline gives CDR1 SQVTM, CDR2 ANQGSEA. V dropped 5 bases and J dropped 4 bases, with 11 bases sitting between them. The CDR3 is CSVLPIGETQYF. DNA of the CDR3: TGCAGCGTTCTCCCGATCGGAGAGACCCAGTACTTC.

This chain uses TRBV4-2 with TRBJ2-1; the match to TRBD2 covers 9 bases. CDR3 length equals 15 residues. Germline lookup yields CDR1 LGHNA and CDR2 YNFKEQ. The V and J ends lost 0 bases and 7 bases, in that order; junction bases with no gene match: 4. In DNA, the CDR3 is TGTGCCAGCAGCCAAGATCGAACTAGCGGGAATGAGCAGTTCTTC. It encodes CASSQDRTSGNEQFF.

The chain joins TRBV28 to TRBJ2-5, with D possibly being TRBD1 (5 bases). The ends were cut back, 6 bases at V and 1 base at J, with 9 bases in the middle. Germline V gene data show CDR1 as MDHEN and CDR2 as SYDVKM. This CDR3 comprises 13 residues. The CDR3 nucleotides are TGTGCCAGCAGAATGACAGCCCAAGAGACCCAGTACTTC. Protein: CASRMTAQETQYF. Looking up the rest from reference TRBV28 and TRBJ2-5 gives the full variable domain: DVKVTQSSRYLVKRTGEKVFLECVQDMDHENMFWYRQDPGLGLRLIYFSYDVKMKEKGDIPEGYSVSREKKERFSLILESASTNQTSMYLCASRMTAQETQYFGPGTRLLVL.

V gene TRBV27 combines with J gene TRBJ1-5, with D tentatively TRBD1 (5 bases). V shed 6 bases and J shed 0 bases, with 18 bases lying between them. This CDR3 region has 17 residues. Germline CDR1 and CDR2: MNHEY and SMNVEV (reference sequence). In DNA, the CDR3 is TGTGCCAGCAGAACAGGACTAGGTGGTTATAGCAATCAGCCCCAGCATTTT. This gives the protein CASRTGLGGYSNQPQHF.

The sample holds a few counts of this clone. This CDR3 reads CASLGHEQYF. CDR3 bases: TGTGCCAGCTTGGGCCACGAGCAGTACTTC. This chain uses TRBV28 with TRBJ2-7; unclear D gene. The CDR3 sequence is 10 residues long. Germline V gene lookup returns CDR1 MDHEN and CDR2 SYDVKM. V lost 8 bases, J lost 5 bases, and 7 bases lay in between.

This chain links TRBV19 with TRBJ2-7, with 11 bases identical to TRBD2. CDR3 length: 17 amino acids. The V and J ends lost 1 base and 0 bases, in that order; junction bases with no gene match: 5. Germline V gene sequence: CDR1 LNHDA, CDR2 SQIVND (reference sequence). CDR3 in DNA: TGTGCCAGTAGTATAGGACTAGCGGGAAGTAGCTCCTACGAGCAGTACTTC. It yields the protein CASSIGLAGSSSYEQYF.

CDR3 nucleotide sequence: TGTGCCAGCGGACTAGCCCTGGAGACCCAGTACTTC. Its translation: CASGLALETQYF. This chain joins TRBV7-9 and TRBJ2-5, with 8 bases that match TRBD2. With V trimmed by 8 bases and J by 5 bases, 4 bases remained unmatched. Germline CDR1 SEHNR, CDR2 FQNEAQ (reference sequence). The CDR3 spans 12 residues.

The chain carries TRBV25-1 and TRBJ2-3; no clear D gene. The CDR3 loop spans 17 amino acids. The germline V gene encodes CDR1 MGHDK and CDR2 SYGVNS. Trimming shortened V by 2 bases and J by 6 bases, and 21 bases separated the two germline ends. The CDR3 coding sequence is TGTGCCAGCAGTGAAAAAACCCCCACCGGAGTACCGGATACGCAGTATTTT. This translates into CASSEKTPTGVPDTQYF.

The CDR3 coding sequence is TGTGCCAGCAGCTTGGCCCGAACGGGTATCGGCTATGGCTACACCTTC. Amino acids: CASSLARTGIGYGYTF. The chain recombines TRBV5-6 with TRBJ1-2; no reliable D call. Germline V CDR1 and CDR2: SGHDT, YYEEEE. CDR3 length: 16 amino acids. V was pared by 0 bases and J by 4 bases, with 16 bases between.

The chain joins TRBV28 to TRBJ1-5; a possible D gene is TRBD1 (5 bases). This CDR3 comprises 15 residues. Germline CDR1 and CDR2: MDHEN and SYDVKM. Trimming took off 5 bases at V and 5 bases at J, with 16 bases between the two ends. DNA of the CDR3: TGTGCCAGCAGTCCTCCCGCAGGGTGGGATCAGCCCCAGCATTTT. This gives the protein CASSPPAGWDQPQHF.

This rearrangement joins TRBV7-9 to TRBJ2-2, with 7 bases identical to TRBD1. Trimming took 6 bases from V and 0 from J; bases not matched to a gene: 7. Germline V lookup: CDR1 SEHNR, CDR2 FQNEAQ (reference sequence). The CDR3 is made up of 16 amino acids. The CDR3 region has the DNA TGTGCCAGCAGTCCCGGGACAGCCGCGAACACCGGGGAGCTGTTTTTT. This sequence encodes CASSPGTAANTGELFF.

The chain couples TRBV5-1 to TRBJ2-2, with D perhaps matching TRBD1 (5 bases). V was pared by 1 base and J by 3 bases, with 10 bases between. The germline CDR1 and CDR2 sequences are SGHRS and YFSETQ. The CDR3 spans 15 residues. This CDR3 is CASSLQGLYTGELFF. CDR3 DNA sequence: TGCGCCAGCAGCTTGCAGGGATTGTACACCGGGGAGCTGTTTTTT.

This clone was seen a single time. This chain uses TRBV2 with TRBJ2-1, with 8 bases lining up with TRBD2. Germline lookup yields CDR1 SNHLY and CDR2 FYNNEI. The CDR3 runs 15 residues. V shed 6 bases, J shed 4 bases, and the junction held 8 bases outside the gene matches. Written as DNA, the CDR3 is TGTGCCAGCAGACAGCTAGCGGGCCCTTACAATGAGCAGTTCTTC. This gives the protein CASRQLAGPYNEQFF.

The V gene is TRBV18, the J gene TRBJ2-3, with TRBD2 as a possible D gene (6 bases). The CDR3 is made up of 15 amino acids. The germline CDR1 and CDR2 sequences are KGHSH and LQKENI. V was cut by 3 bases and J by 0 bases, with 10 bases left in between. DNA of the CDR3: TGTGCCAGCTCACCCCCGGGACTTAGCACAGATACGCAGTATTTT. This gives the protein CASSPPGLSTDTQYF.

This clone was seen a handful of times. CDR3 loop: CASSLAGTGINNEQFF. CDR3 in DNA: TGTGCCAGCAGCTTAGCCGGGACTGGAATAAACAATGAGCAGTTCTTC. The chain links TRBV11-1 to TRBJ2-1; D is perhaps TRBD2 (6 bases). This CDR3 has 16 residues. Trimming removed 0 bases from V and 5 bases from J, with 14 bases in between. Looked up from germline, CDR1 is SGHAT and CDR2 is FQDESV (reference sequence).

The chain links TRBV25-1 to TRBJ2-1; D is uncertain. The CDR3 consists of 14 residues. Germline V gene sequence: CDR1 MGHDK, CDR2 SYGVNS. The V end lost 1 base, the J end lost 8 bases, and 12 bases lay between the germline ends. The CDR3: CASSEWAQQDEQFF. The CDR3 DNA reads TGTGCCAGCAGTGAATGGGCGCAGCAGGATGAGCAGTTCTTC.

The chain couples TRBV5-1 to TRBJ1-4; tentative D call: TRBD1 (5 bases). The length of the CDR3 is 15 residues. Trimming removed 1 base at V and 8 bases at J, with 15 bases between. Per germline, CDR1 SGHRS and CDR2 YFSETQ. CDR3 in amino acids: CASSLTTRAGEKLFF. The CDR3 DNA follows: TGCGCCAGCAGCTTGACCACAAGGGCAGGGGAAAAACTGTTTTTT.

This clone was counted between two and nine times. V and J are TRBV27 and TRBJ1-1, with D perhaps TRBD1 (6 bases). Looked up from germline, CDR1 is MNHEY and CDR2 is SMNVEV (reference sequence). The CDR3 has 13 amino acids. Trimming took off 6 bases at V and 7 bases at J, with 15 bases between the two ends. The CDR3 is CASSLTGRLEAFF. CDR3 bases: TGTGCCAGCAGCTTGACAGGCCGACTTGAAGCTTTCTTT.

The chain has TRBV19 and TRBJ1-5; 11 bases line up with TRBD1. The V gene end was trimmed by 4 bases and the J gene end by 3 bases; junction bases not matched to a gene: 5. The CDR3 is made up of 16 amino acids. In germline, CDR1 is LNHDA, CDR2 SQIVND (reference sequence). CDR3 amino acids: CASSTGQGVDNQPQHF. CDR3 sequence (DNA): TGTGCCAGTAGTACGGGACAGGGGGTAGACAATCAGCCCCAGCATTTT.

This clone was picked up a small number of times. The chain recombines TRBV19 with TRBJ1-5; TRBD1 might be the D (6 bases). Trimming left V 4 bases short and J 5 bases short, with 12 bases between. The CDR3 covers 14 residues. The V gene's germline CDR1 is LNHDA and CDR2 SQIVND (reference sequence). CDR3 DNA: TGTGCCAGTAGTACCACAGGGCAGTATCAGCCCCAGCATTTT. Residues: CASSTTGQYQPQHF.

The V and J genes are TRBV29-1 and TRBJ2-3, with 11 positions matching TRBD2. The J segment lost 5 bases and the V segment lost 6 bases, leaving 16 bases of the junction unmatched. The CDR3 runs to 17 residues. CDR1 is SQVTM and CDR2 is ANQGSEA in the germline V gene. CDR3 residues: CSVPGLAEGVYLDTQYF. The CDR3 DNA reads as TGCAGCGTCCCGGGACTAGCGGAGGGGGTATATCTAGATACGCAGTATTTT.

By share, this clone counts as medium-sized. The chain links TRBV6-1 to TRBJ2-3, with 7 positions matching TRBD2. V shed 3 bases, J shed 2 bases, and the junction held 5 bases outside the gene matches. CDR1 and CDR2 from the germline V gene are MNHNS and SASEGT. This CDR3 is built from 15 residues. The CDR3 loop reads CASSDYAGDTDTQYF. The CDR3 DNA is TGTGCCAGCAGTGATTATGCGGGAGACACAGATACGCAGTATTTT.